Listed here are 20 T cell receptor beta chains from one sample, sequenced in a study of blood T cell repertoires in COVID-19. Only in-frame clones appear in the TCRdb table, and some are missing; sequencing was by immunoSEQ multiplex PCR. Seen here are some 200,000 clones, roughly 82% observed once, and the top ten hold about 5%. The sample comprised PBMCs or T cells enriched from blood (not recorded which). Receptor source: a woman in her sixties or seventies with acute COVID-19.

V usage is TRBV7-9 and J usage is TRBJ1-1; possibly TRBD1 for D (5 bases). Per the germline V gene, CDR1 is SEHNR and CDR2 is FQNEAQ (reference sequence). The length of the CDR3 is 11 residues. V lost 10 bases and J lost 7, with 13 bases in between. The CDR3 nucleotides read TGTGCCACCTTTAGGGGCGGTGAAGCTTTCTTT. This encodes CATFRGGEAFF.

This clone was seen more than once but under ten times. V usage is TRBV6-4 and J usage is TRBJ1-5; no clear D. V lost 3 bases, J lost 4 bases, and 4 bases lay in between. The CDR3 runs 12 residues. In germline, CDR1 is MRHNA, CDR2 SNTAGT. The CDR3 DNA reads as TGTGCCAGCAGTGATAAAAATCAGCCCCAGCATTTT. Amino acid sequence: CASSDKNQPQHF.

J is TRBJ2-3 and V is TRBV7-9; TRBD1 might be the D (6 bases). Trimming took 5 bases from V and 3 from J, leaving 15 bases between them. The CDR3 sequence is 15 residues long. Germline-derived CDR1 and CDR2 are SEHNR and FQNEAQ (reference sequence). The CDR3 DNA is TGTGCCAGCAGCACCAGGGGACCTTCTACAGATACGCAGTATTTT. It specifies CASSTRGPSTDTQYF.

The chain carries TRBV5-4 and TRBJ2-1; 12 bases fit TRBD2. CDR3 length equals 16 residues. J lost 6 bases, V lost 5 bases, and 9 bases had no gene match. Germline values: CDR1 SGHNT, CDR2 YYREEE (reference sequence). The CDR3 loop is CASRVGGLAGSNEQFF. The CDR3, as DNA: TGTGCCAGCAGGGTTGGAGGACTAGCGGGAAGCAATGAGCAGTTCTTC. Together with reference TRBV5-4 and TRBJ2-1, the CDR3 gives the full variable domain: ETGVTQSPTHLIKTRGQQVTLRCSSQSGHNTVSWYQQALGQGPQFIFQYYREEENGRGNFPPRFSGLQFPNYSSELNVNALELDDSALYLCASRVGGLAGSNEQFFGPGTRLTVL.

The chain carries TRBV10-1 and TRBJ2-3; no firm D call. V was shortened by 6 bases and J by 1 base, with 8 bases between the two germline ends. Germline values: CDR1 WNHNN, CDR2 SYGVQD (reference sequence). The CDR3 length is 13 residues. The CDR3 reads CASSYLGTDTQYF. CDR3 bases: TGCGCCAGCAGCTATTTGGGCACAGATACGCAGTATTTT.

The chain has TRBV30 and TRBJ1-1; no clear D gene. Per germline, CDR1 GTSNPN and CDR2 SVGIG (reference sequence). The CDR3 consists of 15 residues. With 1 base removed from V and 1 base from J, the gap between germline ends came to 13 bases. This CDR3 reads CAWSALNSWNTEAFF. The CDR3 nucleotides are TGTGCCTGGAGTGCTCTTAACAGCTGGAACACTGAAGCTTTCTTT.

The chain recombines TRBV7-9 with TRBJ2-5; TRBD2 might be the D (6 bases). The V and J ends lost 0 bases and 4 bases respectively, with 9 bases between them. Germline V gene sequence: CDR1 SEHNR, CDR2 FQNEAQ (reference sequence). This CDR3 has 14 amino acids. The CDR3, as DNA: TGTGCCAGCAGCTTAGCGGGGGGTAGAGAGACCCAGTACTTC. Translating gives CASSLAGGRETQYF.

For the CDR3, the DNA is TGTGCCAGCAGCCTAGCGGGGGGGAGAACAGATACGCAGTATTTT. Protein product: CASSLAGGRTDTQYF. The V gene is TRBV11-3, the J gene TRBJ2-3, with 12 bases matching TRBD2. This CDR3 comprises 15 residues. The junction had 3 bases not matched to a gene; V was cut back by 5 bases and J by 3 bases. Germline V gene lookup returns CDR1 SGHNT and CDR2 YENEEA.

The chain couples TRBV28 to TRBJ1-1, with 7 bases fitting TRBD1. The CDR3 sequence is 20 residues long. V was clipped by 3 bases and J by 3 bases; unmatched bases: 22. Germline loops: CDR1 MDHEN, CDR2 SYDVKM. The CDR3 nucleotides read TGTGCCAGCAGTTTCTTACTAAGATCCAGGGGGAGGTCATTGGACACTGAAGCTTTCTTT. Translating it yields CASSFLLRSRGRSLDTEAFF.

This clone was seen a few times. The chain combines TRBV10-3 with TRBJ2-2, with 9 bases matching TRBD1. Germline CDR1 is ENHRY and CDR2 is SYGVKD. The CDR3 sequence is 15 residues long. V was pared by 11 bases and J by 3 bases, with 10 bases of the junction left unmatched. The CDR3 reads CAAAPGQGYTGELFF. CDR3 nucleotide sequence: TGTGCCGCCGCCCCGGGACAGGGTTACACCGGGGAGCTGTTTTTT.

The rearrangement links TRBV4-3 to TRBJ2-1; 8 nucleotides align to TRBD1. V shed 0 bases, J shed 2 bases, and the junction held 3 bases outside the gene matches. The germline V gene has CDR1 LGHNA and CDR2 YSLEER. The CDR3 length is 16 residues. CDR3: CASSQDGTGAYNEQFF. The CDR3, as DNA: TGCGCCAGCAGCCAAGACGGGACAGGAGCCTACAATGAGCAGTTCTTC.

CDR3 bases: TGTGCCAGCAGGGGCGTGGCGAACACCGGGGAGCTGTTTTTT. Translating gives CASRGVANTGELFF. V and J are TRBV2 and TRBJ2-2; D unclear. Germline V gives CDR1 SNHLY, CDR2 FYNNEI. The CDR3 spans 14 residues. Trimming took off 6 bases at V and 0 bases at J, with 8 bases between the two ends.

In DNA form, the CDR3 reads TGTGCCAGCAGGACGATCCAACCGGGGATGGTTGGCTACACCTTC. Amino acids: CASRTIQPGMVGYTF. The chain has TRBV7-9 and TRBJ1-2; the D is unclear. Looked up from germline, CDR1 is SEHNR and CDR2 is FQNEAQ (reference sequence). This CDR3 comprises 15 residues. V lost 6 bases, J lost 7 bases, and 21 bases lay in between.

This chain uses TRBV24-1 with TRBJ2-2; D uncertain. Per germline, CDR1 KGHDR and CDR2 SFDVKD. The CDR3 consists of 16 residues. Trimming cost V 2 bases and J 4 bases, with 13 bases left between them. The CDR3 DNA follows: TGTGCCACCAGTGATTCTCAGGTTCAAAGCACCGGGGAGCTGTTTTTT. This encodes CATSDSQVQSTGELFF.

The gene calls are TRBV5-6 and TRBJ2-1; D remains unclear. Per the germline V gene, CDR1 is SGHDT and CDR2 is YYEEEE. V lost 5 bases and J lost 0, with 12 bases in between. The CDR3 is 15 residues long. CDR3 in DNA: TGTGCCAGCAGATCATTTAGTAGCTCCTACAATGAGCAGTTCTTC. It yields the protein CASRSFSSSYNEQFF.

This chain uses TRBV6-5 with TRBJ2-3; 11 bases agree with TRBD2. J lost 6 bases, V lost 4 bases, and 9 bases had no gene match. The germline V gene has CDR1 MNHEY and CDR2 SVGAGI. The CDR3 contains 16 residues. The CDR3 nucleotides read TGTGCCAGCAGTTCCCAGATACTAGCGGGAGCCGATACGCAGTATTTT. This sequence encodes CASSSQILAGADTQYF.

This clone was counted once. The gene calls are TRBV7-8 and TRBJ1-5; possibly TRBD1 for D (5 bases). Trimming cost V 5 bases and J 2 bases, with 16 bases left between them. This CDR3 comprises 16 residues. Per the germline V gene, CDR1 is SGHVS and CDR2 is FQNEAQ. For the CDR3, the DNA is TGTGCCAGCAGCAGCCGGACACCCCTCGGCAATCAGCCCCAGCATTTT. It is translated as CASSSRTPLGNQPQHF. The full variable domain, completed using reference TRBV7-8 and TRBJ1-5, is GAGVSQSPRYKVAKRGQDVALRCDPISGHVSLFWYQQALGQGPEFLTYFQNEAQLDKSGLPSDRFFAERPEGSVSTLKIQRTQQEDSAVYLCASSSRTPLGNQPQHFGDGTRLSIL.

This sequence joins TRBV18 and TRBJ1-5; 7 bases align to TRBD1. CDR1 and CDR2 (germline): KGHSH, LQKENI. CDR3 length: 15 amino acids. V was clipped by 3 bases and J by 3 bases; unmatched bases: 5. The CDR3 is CASSPRQGNNQPQHF. Here the CDR3 DNA reads TGTGCCAGCTCACCCCGACAGGGAAACAATCAGCCCCAGCATTTT.

V is TRBV3-1 (or the pseudogene TRBV3-2) and J is TRBJ1-2; the D gene is possibly TRBD1 (5 bases). Germline V gene lookup returns CDR1 LGHDT and CDR2 YNNKEL (reference sequence). Trimming took off 1 base at V and 7 bases at J, with 7 bases between the two ends. The CDR3 sequence is 12 residues long. The CDR3 DNA sequence: TGTGCCAGCAGCCAAGTCAGGGCTGGCTACACCTTC. Its protein is CASSQVRAGYTF.

As regards this clone: The sample contains more than one DNA sequence encoding this CDR3. The chain has TRBV7-9 and TRBJ2-3; possibly TRBD2 for D (5 bases). This CDR3 spans 14 amino acids. Trimming left V 3 bases short and J 2 bases short, with 9 bases between. Germline-derived CDR1 and CDR2 are SEHNR and FQNEAQ (reference sequence). For the CDR3, the DNA is TGTGCCAGCAGCTTGAGCGGTTCCACAGATACGCAGTATTTT. It encodes CASSLSGSTDTQYF.